This TCR beta chain was captured by sequencing in a study of T-cell reconstitution after alpha-beta-depleted transplantation in children. Whole-study findings and limits: Diversity and T-cell counts at one year after transplant derived mostly from new T cells.

As it was prepared, the TCRbeta library received unique molecular identifiers. A single record per CDR3 protein comes from TCRdb applying MiXCR to the PCR reads. The sample lists roughly 82,000 distinct CDR3 sequences, 11% to 15% occurring once. This clonotype was counted a few times. Its target is not known. This specimen consisted of PBMCs, mostly from graft donor cells, obtained 180 days after TCRalphabeta/CD19-depleted stem cell transplant. The source is a male patient aged 2 to 9 who had a stem cell transplant for acute lymphoblastic leukemia, so the T cells may come from the graft donor.

DNA for the CDR3: TGTGCCAGCAGTTCCGGGACAGGGCCCCTGGGTGGGGAGCTGTTTTTT. This encodes CASSSGTGPLGGELFF. This chain joins TRBV12-3 or TRBV12-4 and TRBJ2-2; the match to TRBD1 covers 9 bases. The length of the CDR3 is 16 residues. The trim removed 4 bases at V and 8 bases at J, leaving 11 bases unmatched.